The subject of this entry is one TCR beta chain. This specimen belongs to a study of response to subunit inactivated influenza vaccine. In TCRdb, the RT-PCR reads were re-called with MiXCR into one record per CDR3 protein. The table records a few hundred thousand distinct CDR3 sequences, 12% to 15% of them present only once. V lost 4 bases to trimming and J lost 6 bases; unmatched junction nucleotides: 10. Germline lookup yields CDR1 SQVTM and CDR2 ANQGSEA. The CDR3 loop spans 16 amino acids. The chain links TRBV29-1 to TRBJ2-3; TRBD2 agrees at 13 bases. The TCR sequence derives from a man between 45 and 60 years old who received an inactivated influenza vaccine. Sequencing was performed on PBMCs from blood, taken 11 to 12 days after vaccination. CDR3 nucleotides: TGCAGCGTTGGGAACAAACTAGCGGGGGGGCCTGATACGCAGTATTTT. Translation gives CSVGNKLAGGPDTQYF.